This TCR beta chain is from a study of shared clonotypes between healthy human individuals. Study results and limitations: Sampling involved blood alone; tissue repertoires likely differ. The expectation was that sequencing depth would affect clonotype sharing among donors.

Regarding this clone: The antigen is undetermined.

V shed 0 bases and J 5 bases; nucleotides not matched to a gene: 10. The germline V gene has CDR1 SGDLS and CDR2 YYNGEE. The CDR3 consists of 18 residues. Every subset's genomic DNA went evenly onto several immunoSEQ plates. Here immunoSEQ multiplex PCR was the method, and the copy in TCRdb shows in-frame clones only, minus some. Among approximately 2.5 million clones, approximately 93% were seen once, and the ten largest hold approximately 0.36%. The chain links TRBV9 to TRBJ2-5, with 13 positions matching TRBD2. The receptor's source is a man between 18 and 35 years old in good health. Some clones in this sample may be carry-over from other donors' samples. The sequencing sample was made of naive CD4+ T cells from PBMCs. Subset defined: CD45RA+ positively selected. The CDR3 reads CASSVATGGLAGLETQYF. The CDR3 DNA is TGTGCCAGCAGCGTAGCTACTGGGGGACTAGCGGGATTGGAGACCCAGTACTTC.